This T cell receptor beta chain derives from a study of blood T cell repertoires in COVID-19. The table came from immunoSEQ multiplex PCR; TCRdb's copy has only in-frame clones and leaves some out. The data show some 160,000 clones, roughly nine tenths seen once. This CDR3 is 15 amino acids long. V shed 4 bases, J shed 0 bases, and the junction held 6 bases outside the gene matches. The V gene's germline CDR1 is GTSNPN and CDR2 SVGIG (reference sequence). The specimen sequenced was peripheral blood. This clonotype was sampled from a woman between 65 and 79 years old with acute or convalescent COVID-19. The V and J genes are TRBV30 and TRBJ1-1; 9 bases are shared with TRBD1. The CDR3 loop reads CAWNQGQGLNTEAFF. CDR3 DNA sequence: TGTGCCTGGAACCAGGGACAGGGATTGAACACTGAAGCTTTCTTT.